This TCR beta chain was documented in a study of blood T cell repertoires in COVID-19. The assay was immunoSEQ multiplex PCR, and TCRdb's table has in-frame clones only and misses some. The sample consists of 150,000 to 200,000 clones, about 88% of them appearing once. CDR1 is MNHEY and CDR2 is SVGEGT in the germline V gene. The CDR3 is 16 amino acids. Trimming took off 8 bases at V and 1 base at J, with 19 bases between the two ends. J is TRBJ2-3 and V is TRBV6-2 or TRBV6-3, with D perhaps TRBD1 (5 bases). Input material: peripheral blood. The sequence was obtained from a young man with active or convalescent COVID-19. The CDR3 nucleotides are TGTGCCAGCGGCCCCTCTGGGGCAGGGCGCACAGATACGCAGTATTTT. Amino acids: CASGPSGAGRTDTQYF.